Listed below are T cell receptor beta chains from one sample, sequenced in a study of blood T cell repertoires in COVID-19. Libraries were prepared by immunoSEQ multiplex PCR; TCRdb keeps only in-frame clonotypes and omits some of them. The sample contains roughly 40,000 clones, approximately 86% of which appear only once. Material for sequencing was peripheral blood. The receptors originated from an older man with acute or convalescent COVID-19. The CDR3 runs from the conserved cysteine through the conserved F or W. Fields, in order: D gene, clone size, V gene, J gene, CDR3 DNA, CDR3 protein. A D gene is named only where the DNA matches it firmly. Where a row states a size, it is once, few, many or the class of an expanded clone; other rows omit it.

>.|few|TRBV29-1|TRBJ1-2
TGCAGCACTTTGACATCTAACTATGGCTACACCTTC
CSTLTSNYGYTF
>TRBD2|.|TRBV19|TRBJ2-1
TGTGCCAGTAGTATACTGACTAGCGGGGACTACAATGAGCAGTTCTTC
CASSILTSGDYNEQFF
>TRBD1|.|TRBV5-1|TRBJ1-4
TGCGCCAGCAGCATGACAGGGAGACAGACTAATGAAAAACTGTTTTTT
CASSMTGRQTNEKLFF
>TRBD1|once|TRBV10-3|TRBJ2-5
TGTGCCATCAGTGGGGGACAGGGGAAGGGAGAGACCCAGTACTTC
CAISGGQGKGETQYF
>.|.|TRBV28|TRBJ1-4
TGTGCCAGCAGCCTTCCCCGGGGTGAAGAAAAACTGTTTTTT
CASSLPRGEEKLFF
>TRBD2|.|TRBV2|TRBJ2-7
TGTGCCGGACGGGACTACAACTACGAGCAGTACTTC
CAGRDYNYEQYF
>.|.|TRBV30|TRBJ1-4
TGTGCCTGGAGACAGGACAGCGCTAATGAAAAACTGTTTTTT
CAWRQDSANEKLFF
>TRBD1|.|TRBV7-2|TRBJ1-5
TGTGCCAGCAGCTTAGGGGGTGTTTGGGACAGTAGCAATCAGCCCCAGCATTTT
CASSLGGVWDSSNQPQHF
>.|.|TRBV12-3/TRBV12-4|TRBJ1-3
TGTGCCAGCAGTTTTACTGGAAACACCATATATTTT
CASSFTGNTIYF
>.|.|TRBV6-1|TRBJ1-5
TGTGCCAGCAGTGAGATATTGCGACAGCCCCAGCATTTT
CASSEILRQPQHF
>TRBD2|.|TRBV5-1|TRBJ2-7
TGCGCCAGCAGCTCGCCGACTAGCGGGGGGGAGAGCTCCTACGAGCAGTACTTC
CASSSPTSGGESSYEQYF
>.|.|TRBV19|TRBJ2-1
TGTGCCAGTAGTATTGGAGGCCAGGGGAAAGGCAATGAGCAGTTCTTC
CASSIGGQGKGNEQFF
>.|.|TRBV5-6|TRBJ2-1
TGTGCCAGCAGCTTGGCGGTGACACCATTGGATGAGCAGTTCTTC
CASSLAVTPLDEQFF
>.|.|TRBV7-9|TRBJ1-4
TGTGCCAGCAGCCGAGAGAATGAAAAACTGTTTTTT
CASSRENEKLFF
>TRBD1|once|TRBV2|TRBJ1-2
TGTGCCAGCAGTACGGGACAGTACTATGGCTACACCTTC
CASSTGQYYGYTF
>TRBD1|once|TRBV19|TRBJ1-4
TGTGCCAGTAGTAGCTCCGGGACAGCGAATGAAAAACTGTTTTTT
CASSSSGTANEKLFF
>.|.|TRBV4-2|TRBJ1-3
TGTGCCAGCAGCCAAGATCAGGGGCACAGAAACACCATATATTTT
CASSQDQGHRNTIYF
>TRBD1|.|TRBV6-5|TRBJ1-1
TGTGCCAGCACGCAATACAGGGGGAACACTGAAGCTTTCTTT
CASTQYRGNTEAFF
>.|.|TRBV5-1|TRBJ1-1
TGCGCCAGCAGCTTTGTAGGGAGGGGGAACACTGAAGCTTTCTTT
CASSFVGRGNTEAFF
>.|.|TRBV5-6|TRBJ2-1
TGTGCCAGCAGCTTGATAAATGAGCAGTTCTTC
CASSLINEQFF
>.|.|TRBV5-4|TRBJ2-2
TGTGCCAGCAGCTTGGGACAAAACACCGGGGAGCTGTTTTTT
CASSLGQNTGELFF
>.|once|TRBV6-5|TRBJ2-7
TGTGCCAGCAGGGAGGGGACAGTGTTCGAGCAGTACTTC
CASREGTVFEQYF
>.|.|TRBV30|TRBJ1-5
TGTGCCTGGAGTTCGAAGGGGCTGTTCAATCAGCCCCAGCATTTT
CAWSSKGLFNQPQHF
>TRBD1|.|TRBV6-5|TRBJ2-2
TGTGCCAGCACCGGGACAGGGAACACCGGGGAGCTGTTTTTT
CASTGTGNTGELFF
>TRBD2|.|TRBV30|TRBJ2-7
TGTGCCTGGGGAAACGGGGGGACTAGCGGGAGTTACGAGCAGTACTTC
CAWGNGGTSGSYEQYF
>.|.|TRBV7-3|TRBJ1-2
TGTGCCAGCAGCTTACAACCACAGGACTATGGCTACACCTTC
CASSLQPQDYGYTF
>TRBD1|.|TRBV19|TRBJ1-2
TGTGCCAGTAACTATGAAACAGGGGACTATGGCTACACCTTC
CASNYETGDYGYTF
>TRBD2|once|TRBV3-1/TRBV3-2|TRBJ2-7
TGTGCCAGCAGCCAAGAACTAGCGGGGGGGCTGCAGTACTTC
CASSQELAGGLQYF
>TRBD1|.|TRBV6-6|TRBJ2-7
TGTGCCAGCAGTCCATTGCAGGGGGTGGCCTACGAGCAGTACTTC
CASSPLQGVAYEQYF
>TRBD1|.|TRBV5-8|TRBJ2-1
TGTGCCAGCAGCTCCCCCGGGACAGGGGGTAAAAATGAGCAGTTCTTC
CASSSPGTGGKNEQFF
>TRBD1|.|TRBV4-2|TRBJ2-1
TGTGCCAGCAGCCTCCCAGGGGGCAGCGATCCCTACAATGAGCAGTTCTTC
CASSLPGGSDPYNEQFF
>.|.|TRBV5-4|TRBJ2-3
TGTGCCAGCAGCCCAGATGGGGGGGCGAACACAGATACGCAGTATTTT
CASSPDGGANTDTQYF
>.|.|TRBV12-3/TRBV12-4|TRBJ1-2
TGTGCCAGCAGTGCTCGTCTAGGCTATGGCTACACCTTC
CASSARLGYGYTF
>.|.|TRBV5-1|TRBJ2-2
TGCGCCAGCAGCACAGCTCGGGGGAACGGGGAGCTGTTTTTT
CASSTARGNGELFF
>.|once|TRBV18|TRBJ1-1
TGTGCCAGCTCACCCTCGACAGGGAACACTGAAGCTTTCTTT
CASSPSTGNTEAFF
>.|.|TRBV6-5|TRBJ2-3
TGTGCCAGCAGCCGGACAATCAGCACAGATACGCAGTATTTT
CASSRTISTDTQYF
>TRBD2|few|TRBV3-1/TRBV3-2|TRBJ2-1
TGTGCCAGCAGCCAAGAATTTACGGGGGGTCGACAGTTCTTC
CASSQEFTGGRQFF
>.|.|TRBV30|TRBJ1-5
TGTGCCTGGAGCCAGGGAAGAGATCAGCCCCAGCATTTT
CAWSQGRDQPQHF
>.|.|TRBV27|TRBJ2-7
TGTGCCAGCAGTTTGGGAGTATTGTACGAGCAGTACTTC
CASSLGVLYEQYF
>.|.|TRBV19|TRBJ2-3
TGTGCCAGTAGTATACGGACTAGCACAGATACGCAGTATTTT
CASSIRTSTDTQYF
>.|.|TRBV5-6|TRBJ2-1
TGTGCCAGCAGCTTGTTTAATTACAATGAGCAGTTCTTC
CASSLFNYNEQFF
>.|.|TRBV18|TRBJ2-2
TGTGCCAGCTCACCTACGAGGATAAACACCGGGGAGCTGTTTTTT
CASSPTRINTGELFF
>.|.|TRBV11-2|TRBJ2-4
TGTGCCAGCAACTTAAGGGGACTATCTGGGACATCGCCAAACATTCAGTACTTC
CASNLRGLSGTSPNIQYF
>.|.|TRBV5-8|TRBJ1-1
TGTGCCAGCAGCTTGGATGCGGGGAACACTGAAGCTTTCTTT
CASSLDAGNTEAFF
>TRBD1|.|TRBV28|TRBJ1-5
TGTGCCAGCAGTACCCTTCAGGGGGGCAATCAGCCCCAGCATTTT
CASSTLQGGNQPQHF
>TRBD1|.|TRBV18|TRBJ2-3
TGTGCCAGCTCGCCCTACCAAAAAGGGGGCGCGGGTGATACGCAGTATTTT
CASSPYQKGGAGDTQYF